Presented here are 3 T cell receptor beta chains from one specimen sequenced in a study of blood T cell repertoires in COVID-19. Clones were sequenced by immunoSEQ multiplex PCR, and TCRdb holds only the in-frame ones, with some missing. Here the sample spans just over 90,000 clones, 60% to 85% being singletons. Sequencing was done on a sample of peripheral blood. The source of these receptors is a man in his 70s with acute or convalescent COVID-19.

The chain recombines TRBV27 with TRBJ2-7; 10 bases map to TRBD1. Losses at the gene ends were 0 bases for V and 4 bases for J; bases not matched to a gene: 12. Germline V gene lookup returns CDR1 MNHEY and CDR2 SMNVEV (reference sequence). The CDR3 covers 18 residues. The CDR3 DNA reads as TGTGCCAGCAGTTTATCGATCTCCCGACAGGGGGCGAATTACGAGCAGTACTTC. It specifies CASSLSISRQGANYEQYF.

This clone is a singleton in its sample. This rearrangement joins TRBV29-1 to TRBJ2-1, with D possibly TRBD1 on 6 matching bases. Trimming stripped 5 bases from V and 8 bases from J, with 16 bases between. This CDR3 region has 13 residues. Germline V CDR1 and CDR2: SQVTM, ANQGSEA. CDR3 protein: CSVSPGTRDEQFF. The DNA for the CDR3 is TGCAGCGTTTCCCCCGGGACAAGAGATGAGCAGTTCTTC.

The chain has TRBV19 and TRBJ2-7; the D gene is possibly TRBD1 (5 bases). This CDR3 region has 11 residues. CDR1 and CDR2 from the germline V gene are LNHDA and SQIVND (reference sequence). Trimming took off 7 bases at V and 3 bases at J, with 7 bases between the two ends. CDR3 loop: CASTGHYEQYV. In DNA, the CDR3 is TGTGCCAGTACAGGACACTACGAGCAGTACGTC.